The clone carrying this TCR beta chain has a handful of counts. Its target is unknown. The CDR3 is made up of 14 amino acids. The germline CDR1 and CDR2 sequences are SGHRS and YFSETQ. V shed 0 bases and J shed 3 bases, with 10 bases lying between them. The data stem from a study of Ad26.COV2.S vaccination and SARS-CoV-2 variants. Study results and caveats: Measurements of TCR breadth and depth may have given underestimates of the total T cell responses. Vaccine recipients surpassed placebo recipients in spike-specific TCR breadth.

This table comes from immunoSEQ multiplex PCR, and its TCRdb copy is limited to in-frame clones, with some not included. The sample carries 180,000 or so clones, roughly 87% recorded once. The chain recombines TRBV5-1 with TRBJ2-7; D unclear. This clonotype was obtained from a human donor who had recovered from COVID-19. Sequenced here: peripheral blood, sampled after recovery from COVID-19. The CDR3 spells CASSLGGGNYEQYF. CDR3 DNA: TGCGCCAGCAGCTTGGGAGGCGGAAACTACGAGCAGTACTTC.